A selection of T cell receptor beta chains follows, all from one sample in a study of T cell responses to AZD1222 COVID-19 vaccine. The data were produced by immunoSEQ multiplex PCR, yet TCRdb's version contains in-frame clones alone and is incomplete. The table records under 95,000 clones, 88% of them present only once. Here the sequenced sample was peripheral blood, taken 28 days after the second AZD1222 dose. Receptor source: an adult who received the AZD1222 COVID-19 vaccine. The CDR3 runs from the conserved cysteine through the conserved F or W. Fields, in order: CDR3 protein, CDR3 DNA, clone size, J gene, V gene, D gene. A D gene is named only where the DNA matches it firmly. Clone size is not always given. Where it is, it says once, few, many or a class for expanded clones.

cdr3_aa: CASSVGQKLNEQFF; cdr3_nt: TGTGCCAGCAGCGTGGGACAGAAGCTCAATGAGCAGTTCTTC; clone_size: NA; j_call: TRBJ2-1; v_call: TRBV7-2; d_call: TRBD1
cdr3_aa: CASRAGQVTEAFF; cdr3_nt: TGTGCCAGTAGAGCGGGACAGGTGACTGAAGCTTTCTTT; clone_size: NA; j_call: TRBJ1-1; v_call: TRBV19; d_call: TRBD1
cdr3_aa: CASSLDGATYNEQFF; cdr3_nt: TGCGCCAGCAGCTTGGACGGTGCTACCTACAATGAGCAGTTCTTC; clone_size: NA; j_call: TRBJ2-1; v_call: TRBV5-1; d_call: NA
cdr3_aa: CASSERDRGLGTEAFF; cdr3_nt: TGTGCCAGCAGTGAGAGGGACAGGGGGCTGGGCACTGAAGCTTTCTTT; clone_size: NA; j_call: TRBJ1-1; v_call: TRBV6-4; d_call: TRBD1
cdr3_aa: CASSLGQDTEAFF; cdr3_nt: TGTGCCAGCAGCTTGGGACAGGACACTGAAGCTTTCTTT; clone_size: NA; j_call: TRBJ1-1; v_call: TRBV5-4; d_call: NA
cdr3_aa: CASSEIAKNIQYF; cdr3_nt: TGTGCCAGCAGTGAAATCGCCAAAAACATTCAGTACTTC; clone_size: NA; j_call: TRBJ2-4; v_call: TRBV2; d_call: NA
cdr3_aa: CASSQDLGRVRLFF; cdr3_nt: TGTGCCAGCAGCCAAGATTTGGGCAGGGTGCGACTGTTTTTT; clone_size: NA; j_call: TRBJ1-4; v_call: TRBV3-1/TRBV3-2; d_call: NA
cdr3_aa: CASRPGVNTEAFF; cdr3_nt: TGTGCCAGCAGACCTGGAGTGAACACTGAAGCTTTCTTT; clone_size: NA; j_call: TRBJ1-1; v_call: TRBV12-3/TRBV12-4; d_call: NA
cdr3_aa: CASTFSGEVPSGKETQYF; cdr3_nt: TGCGCCAGCACTTTCTCGGGGGAGGTTCCTAGCGGGAAAGAGACCCAGTACTTC; clone_size: NA; j_call: TRBJ2-5; v_call: TRBV5-1; d_call: TRBD2
cdr3_aa: CASSRTDTRYNEQFF; cdr3_nt: TGTGCCAGCAGCCGGACCGATACCCGCTACAATGAGCAGTTCTTC; clone_size: NA; j_call: TRBJ2-1; v_call: TRBV27; d_call: NA
cdr3_aa: CASSLSGIYEQYF; cdr3_nt: TGTGCCAGCAGTTTATCGGGAATTTACGAGCAGTACTTC; clone_size: NA; j_call: TRBJ2-7; v_call: TRBV27; d_call: NA
cdr3_aa: CASSQTTPGQNIPYEKLFF; cdr3_nt: TGCGCCAGCAGCCAAACAACGCCGGGACAAAATATACCGTATGAAAAACTGTTTTTT; clone_size: NA; j_call: TRBJ1-4; v_call: TRBV4-1; d_call: NA
cdr3_aa: CASSPTSGSGAQYF; cdr3_nt: TGTGCCAGCAGCCCAACGTCGGGGTCTGGGGCCCAGTACTTC; clone_size: few; j_call: TRBJ2-5; v_call: TRBV3-1/TRBV3-2; d_call: NA
cdr3_aa: CASSMGLAHQETQYF; cdr3_nt: TGTGCCAGTAGTATGGGGCTAGCGCACCAAGAGACCCAGTACTTC; clone_size: NA; j_call: TRBJ2-5; v_call: TRBV19; d_call: NA
cdr3_aa: CASSPDRGWAEQYF; cdr3_nt: TGTGCCAGCAGCCCGGACAGGGGATGGGCCGAGCAGTACTTC; clone_size: NA; j_call: TRBJ2-7; v_call: TRBV11-3; d_call: TRBD1
cdr3_aa: CASSEWSGRAYNEQFF; cdr3_nt: TGTGCCAGCAGTGAATGGAGCGGGAGGGCCTACAATGAGCAGTTCTTC; clone_size: once; j_call: TRBJ2-1; v_call: TRBV6-1; d_call: TRBD2